This T cell receptor beta chain appears in the sequencing data of a study of blood T cells in healthy people across ages. Germline V gives CDR1 SNHLY, CDR2 FYNNEI. Trimming shortened V by 1 base and J by 3 bases, and 7 bases separated the two germline ends. The CDR3 is 14 residues long. A second PCR of about 6 to 11 cycles used a sample-barcoded 5' primer and a J-beta primer mix. TCRdb itself ran the 5' RACE reads through MiXCR, one entry per CDR3 protein. The repertoire holds about 1.4 million distinct CDR3 sequences, with approximately 59% as singletons. This clonotype was detected only a few times.

The rearrangement joins TRBV2 to TRBJ2-4; D gene ambiguous. This sequence originates from a man between 18 and 29 years old in good health. Sample: blood. CDR3 in amino acids: CASSEDPYKNIQYF. The CDR3 DNA follows: TGTGCCAGCAGTGAAGACCCATACAAAAACATTCAGTACTTC.